This is a list of T cell receptor beta chains from one sample in a study of blood T cell repertoires in COVID-19. TCRdb's copy holds only in-frame clones and misses some; the assay was immunoSEQ multiplex PCR. Of about 9,000 clones listed, 65% to 90% were seen once; the top ten hold 6.5% to 9%. The sequenced material came from peripheral blood. The receptors derive from a human donor in a cohort sampled during active COVID-19. Both conserved end residues are part of each CDR3. A D gene is named only where the DNA matches it firmly. Clone sizes are given selectively: once, few, many, or a class where the clone is expanded.

j_call: TRBJ1-3; v_call: TRBV6-5; clone_size: -; d_call: -; cdr3_aa: CASTPLAGNTIYF; cdr3_nt: TGTGCCAGCACTCCGTTGGCCGGAAACACCATATATTTT
j_call: TRBJ2-1; v_call: TRBV18; clone_size: -; d_call: TRBD2; cdr3_aa: CASSPSGGNYNEQFF; cdr3_nt: TGTGCCAGCTCACCAAGCGGGGGAAATTACAATGAGCAGTTCTTC
j_call: TRBJ1-1; v_call: TRBV30; clone_size: -; d_call: -; cdr3_aa: CAWRRPDFFTEAFF; cdr3_nt: TGTGCCTGGAGAAGACCGGACTTTTTCACTGAAGCTTTCTTT
j_call: TRBJ1-5; v_call: TRBV2; clone_size: large; d_call: TRBD1; cdr3_aa: CASSPGQVGQPQHF; cdr3_nt: TGTGCCAGCAGTCCGGGACAGGTCGGTCAGCCCCAGCATTTT
j_call: TRBJ1-1; v_call: TRBV12-3/TRBV12-4; clone_size: -; d_call: -; cdr3_aa: CASSLPAAGKAFF; cdr3_nt: TGTGCCAGCTCCCTCCCGGCGGCTGGAAAAGCTTTCTTT
j_call: TRBJ2-7; v_call: TRBV6-5; clone_size: -; d_call: -; cdr3_aa: CAPRGEQGVYEQYF; cdr3_nt: TGTGCCCCACGCGGGGAGCAGGGGGTTTACGAGCAGTACTTC
j_call: TRBJ1-2; v_call: TRBV6-1; clone_size: few; d_call: -; cdr3_aa: CASSEAQAAVYGYTF; cdr3_nt: TGTGCCAGCAGTGAAGCTCAGGCCGCTGTCTATGGCTACACCTTC
j_call: TRBJ2-7; v_call: TRBV21-1; clone_size: -; d_call: -; cdr3_aa: CASSNKGLAGGLIEQYF; cdr3_nt: TGTGCCAGCAGCAATAAGGGACTAGCGGGAGGTTTAATCGAGCAGTACTTC
j_call: TRBJ2-1; v_call: TRBV11-2; clone_size: once; d_call: -; cdr3_aa: CASSELWNEQFF; cdr3_nt: TGTGCCAGCAGCGAGCTTTGGAATGAGCAGTTCTTC
j_call: TRBJ2-7; v_call: TRBV7-6; clone_size: -; d_call: -; cdr3_aa: CASSSPGSVPYEEQYF; cdr3_nt: TGTGCCAGCAGCTCCCCAGGGTCTGTACCCTATGAGGAGCAGTACTTC
j_call: TRBJ1-2; v_call: TRBV13; clone_size: -; d_call: -; cdr3_aa: CASSANTGRSNYGYTF; cdr3_nt: TGTGCCAGCAGCGCAAATACAGGGCGCTCTAACTATGGCTACACCTTC
j_call: TRBJ2-5; v_call: TRBV6-6; clone_size: -; d_call: -; cdr3_aa: CASSDKYQETQYF; cdr3_nt: TGTGCCAGCAGTGACAAGTACCAAGAGACCCAGTACTTC
j_call: TRBJ2-3; v_call: TRBV3-1/TRBV3-2; clone_size: -; d_call: -; cdr3_aa: CASSQELSSESVTDTQYF; cdr3_nt: TGTGCCAGCAGCCAAGAGCTGTCTAGCGAATCGGTAACAGATACGCAGTATTTT
j_call: TRBJ2-5; v_call: TRBV30; clone_size: -; d_call: -; cdr3_aa: CAWSSLQVTETQYF; cdr3_nt: TGTGCCTGGAGCTCCCTACAGGTAACGGAGACCCAGTACTTC
j_call: TRBJ1-3; v_call: TRBV9; clone_size: -; d_call: -; cdr3_aa: CASSVEGAGNTIYF; cdr3_nt: TGTGCCAGCAGCGTAGAGGGGGCTGGAAACACCATATATTTT
j_call: TRBJ2-3; v_call: TRBV2; clone_size: -; d_call: TRBD2; cdr3_aa: CASSAGSGSTDTQYF; cdr3_nt: TGTGCCAGCAGTGCGGGTAGCGGGAGCACAGATACGCAGTATTTT
j_call: TRBJ1-2; v_call: TRBV18; clone_size: -; d_call: TRBD1; cdr3_aa: CASSPGTGRKDGYTF; cdr3_nt: TGTGCCAGCTCACCTGGGACAGGGAGGAAGGATGGCTACACCTTC
j_call: TRBJ2-7; v_call: TRBV5-1; clone_size: -; d_call: TRBD1; cdr3_aa: CASSRRDRDHEQYF; cdr3_nt: TGCGCCAGCAGCCGCCGGGACAGGGACCACGAGCAGTACTTC
j_call: TRBJ2-1; v_call: TRBV6-1; clone_size: -; d_call: TRBD2; cdr3_aa: CASSEEPSGAYNEQFF; cdr3_nt: TGTGCCAGCAGTGAAGAGCCTAGCGGGGCCTACAATGAGCAGTTCTTC
j_call: TRBJ1-4; v_call: TRBV7-9; clone_size: -; d_call: -; cdr3_aa: CASSLGVLGATNEKLFF; cdr3_nt: TGTGCCAGCAGCTTAGGGGTTCTAGGAGCAACTAATGAAAAACTGTTTTTT
j_call: TRBJ2-3; v_call: TRBV5-1; clone_size: once; d_call: -; cdr3_aa: CASSLALNSDTQYF; cdr3_nt: TGCGCCAGCAGCTTGGCCCTGAACTCAGATACGCAGTATTTT
j_call: TRBJ2-5; v_call: TRBV28; clone_size: few; d_call: TRBD1; cdr3_aa: CASTPGQGGRETQYF; cdr3_nt: TGTGCCAGCACCCCCGGACAGGGGGGCCGGGAGACCCAGTACTTC
j_call: TRBJ2-1; v_call: TRBV19; clone_size: -; d_call: TRBD2; cdr3_aa: CASSIGLAGVYNEQFF; cdr3_nt: TGTGCCAGTAGTATAGGTCTAGCGGGAGTCTACAATGAGCAGTTCTTC
j_call: TRBJ1-5; v_call: TRBV5-1; clone_size: few; d_call: -; cdr3_aa: CASSLGDTYQPQHF; cdr3_nt: TGCGCCAGCAGCTTGGGGGACACGTATCAGCCCCAGCATTTT
j_call: TRBJ2-2; v_call: TRBV19; clone_size: -; d_call: -; cdr3_aa: CASSTRTSTFGELFF; cdr3_nt: TGTGCCAGTAGTACCCGGACATCTACCTTCGGGGAGCTGTTTTTT
j_call: TRBJ1-2; v_call: TRBV7-9; clone_size: -; d_call: -; cdr3_aa: CASSLIQGLYGYTF; cdr3_nt: TGTGCCAGCAGCTTAATACAGGGCCTCTATGGCTACACCTTC
j_call: TRBJ2-5; v_call: TRBV7-9; clone_size: -; d_call: -; cdr3_aa: CASSTHPMDLQETQYF; cdr3_nt: TGTGCCAGCAGCACCCACCCCATGGACTTACAAGAGACCCAGTACTTC
j_call: TRBJ1-4; v_call: TRBV15; clone_size: -; d_call: TRBD1; cdr3_aa: CATSGTGGEKLFF; cdr3_nt: TGTGCCACCAGCGGGACAGGGGGTGAAAAACTGTTTTTT
j_call: TRBJ2-2; v_call: TRBV5-1; clone_size: -; d_call: -; cdr3_aa: CASSLGTNTGELFF; cdr3_nt: TGCGCCAGCAGCCTAGGGACTAACACCGGGGAGCTGTTTTTT
j_call: TRBJ1-3; v_call: TRBV27; clone_size: -; d_call: -; cdr3_aa: CASSLRQTSGNTIYF; cdr3_nt: TGTGCCAGCAGTTTGCGGCAGACCTCTGGAAACACCATATATTTT
j_call: TRBJ2-3; v_call: TRBV5-1; clone_size: -; d_call: TRBD1; cdr3_aa: CASSLGLTGSTDTQYF; cdr3_nt: TGCGCCAGCAGCTTGGGGCTGACAGGGAGCACAGATACGCAGTATTTT
j_call: TRBJ2-2; v_call: TRBV7-9; clone_size: -; d_call: TRBD1; cdr3_aa: CASSLGQGNTGELFF; cdr3_nt: TGTGCCAGCAGCTTAGGACAGGGGAACACCGGGGAGCTGTTTTTT
j_call: TRBJ2-3; v_call: TRBV6-6; clone_size: -; d_call: -; cdr3_aa: CASSYSLTSTDTQYF; cdr3_nt: TGTGCCAGCAGTTACTCCCTTACTAGCACAGATACGCAGTATTTT
j_call: TRBJ2-3; v_call: TRBV15; clone_size: -; d_call: TRBD2; cdr3_aa: CATSSSWGGVDDTQYF; cdr3_nt: TGTGCCACCAGCAGTTCATGGGGGGGAGTGGACGATACGCAGTATTTT